Here is one T cell receptor beta chain with its context. TCRdb's table, derived via immunoSEQ multiplex PCR, lists solely in-frame clones and lacks some. The data hold 90,000 to 120,000 clones, with around 93% observed a single time. V was pared by 4 bases and J by 0 bases, with 6 bases between. The CDR3 is 13 amino acids. Germline-derived CDR1 and CDR2 are ENHRY and SYGVKD. This sample stems from a study of T cell changes during pregnancy in multiple sclerosis. The clonotype was recovered from a female donor in good health, enrolled as a control in a pregnancy study. This chain connects TRBV10-3 to TRBJ1-1; no reliable D call. The sample in question was peripheral blood, obtained in the third trimester of pregnancy. The CDR3 coding sequence is TGTGCCATCAGTGGAGGGATGAACACTGAAGCTTTCTTT. Its translation is CAISGGMNTEAFF.